The clone carrying this T cell receptor beta chain was seen ten or more times. Its antigen remains unknown. This sample is part of a study of T cells in Graves' hyperthyroidism and ophthalmopathy. The CDR3 regions of TCR beta were amplified from RNA transcripts. HTBI primers drove first-round RT-PCR of the TCR CDR3. MiXCR, applied by TCRdb to the multiplex PCR reads, yields one record per CDR3 protein. Of about 610,000 distinct CDR3 sequences listed, roughly 14% are singletons. Study-level points and caveats: Among thyroid clonotypes expanded above 0.001, most also appeared in blood.

The length of the CDR3 is 15 residues. V lost 2 bases and J 0 bases, leaving 12 bases between the germline ends. The germline V gene encodes CDR1 SGDLS and CDR2 YYNGEE. The chain combines TRBV9 with TRBJ2-7, with D possibly matching TRBD1 (6 bases). The sequenced sample was blood. This TCR was sampled from a middle-aged woman with Graves' ophthalmopathy. The CDR3 loop is CASSVSADSSYEQYF. The CDR3 DNA sequence: TGTGCCAGCAGCGTCTCGGCGGACAGCTCCTACGAGCAGTACTTC.